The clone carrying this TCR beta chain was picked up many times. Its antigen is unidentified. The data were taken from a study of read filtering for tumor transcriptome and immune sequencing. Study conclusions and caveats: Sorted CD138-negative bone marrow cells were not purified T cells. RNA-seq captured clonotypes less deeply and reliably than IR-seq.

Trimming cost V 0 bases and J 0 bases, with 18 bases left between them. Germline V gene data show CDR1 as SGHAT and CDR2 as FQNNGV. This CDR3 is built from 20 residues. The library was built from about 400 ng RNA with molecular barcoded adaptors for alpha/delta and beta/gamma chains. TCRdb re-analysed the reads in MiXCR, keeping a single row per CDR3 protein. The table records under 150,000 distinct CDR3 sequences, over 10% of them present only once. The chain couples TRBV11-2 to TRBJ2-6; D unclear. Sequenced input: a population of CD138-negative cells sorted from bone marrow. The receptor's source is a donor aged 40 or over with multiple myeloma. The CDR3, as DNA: TGTGCCAGCAGCTTAGATCTTGATAGGACCCCGGCCTCTGGGGCCAACGTCCTGACTTTC. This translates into CASSLDLDRTPASGANVLTF.